The 11 T cell receptor beta chains reported below all come from one sample, sequenced in a study of siplizumab effects on memory and regulatory T cells. TCRdb's table, derived via immunoSEQ multiplex PCR, lists solely in-frame clones and lacks some. The sample shows over 45,000 clones, around 97% of them seen only once. The sequenced sample consisted of naive CD8+ T cells sorted from blood. All receptors derive from a human donor in good health.

V gene TRBV28 combines with J gene TRBJ1-5; 7 bases map to TRBD1. V trimming: 6 bases; J trimming: 4 bases; junction bases outside the gene matches: 12. The CDR3 consists of 16 residues. Germline V gene sequence: CDR1 MDHEN, CDR2 SYDVKM. CDR3 loop: CASSPIDRAPNQPQHF. CDR3 DNA: TGTGCCAGCAGCCCTATAGACAGGGCACCTAATCAGCCCCAGCATTTT.

The rearrangement uses TRBV6-5 and TRBJ2-7, with 9 bases identical to TRBD1. CDR3 length equals 14 residues. The trim removed 6 bases at V and 5 bases at J, leaving 8 bases unmatched. Germline V gene lookup returns CDR1 MNHEY and CDR2 SVGAGI. The CDR3 region is CASRAGTGFDEQYF. Written as DNA, the CDR3 is TGTGCCAGCAGAGCCGGGACAGGGTTTGACGAGCAGTACTTC.

The chain uses TRBV7-9 and TRBJ1-2, with TRBD1 identical over 10 bases. V dropped 5 bases and J dropped 4; count of bases not matched to a gene: 10. CDR3 length: 16 amino acids. Germline loops: CDR1 SEHNR, CDR2 FQNEAQ (reference sequence). The CDR3 nucleotides read TGTGCCAGCAGCCTCTCATACGGACAGGGGGTCTATGGCTACACCTTC. Its protein product is CASSLSYGQGVYGYTF.

The chain combines TRBV7-9 with TRBJ2-1; 9 positions match TRBD2. After removal of 5 bases from V and 4 bases from J, the junction contained 9 bases not matched to a gene. The germline V gene has CDR1 SEHNR and CDR2 FQNEAQ (reference sequence). This CDR3 comprises 16 residues. CDR3 sequence (DNA): TGTGCCAGCAGCCCGGAGAGCGGGAGGAATTACAATGAGCAGTTCTTC. This translates into CASSPESGRNYNEQFF.

The CDR3 nucleotides are TGTGCCAGCAGTACAGGGTCGCTTGAAGCTTTCTTT. This codes for CASSTGSLEAFF. The chain combines TRBV7-2 with TRBJ1-1; TRBD1 is a possible D gene (6 bases). With 6 bases removed from V and 7 bases from J, the gap between germline ends came to 12 bases. CDR1 SGHTA and CDR2 FQGNSA come from the germline V gene. The CDR3 runs to 12 residues. The variable domain in full, with the rest retrieved from reference TRBV7-2 and TRBJ1-1, is GAGVSQSPSNKVTEKGKDVELRCDPISGHTALYWYRQSLGQGLEFLIYFQGNSAPDKSGLPSDRFSAERTGGSVSTLTIQRTQQEDSAVYLCASSTGSLEAFFGQGTRLTVV.

This clone appeared a single time. This chain uses TRBV5-4 with TRBJ2-5; D possibly corresponds to TRBD1 (7 bases). V lost 2 bases, J lost 4 bases, and 21 bases lay in between. Germline V gene data show CDR1 as SGHNT and CDR2 as YYREEE (reference sequence). This CDR3 spans 17 amino acids. This CDR3 is CASSLEPGDQGGETQYF. CDR3 nucleotide sequence: TGTGCCAGCAGCTTAGAGCCAGGCGACCAGGGGGGAGAGACCCAGTACTTC.

This chain links TRBV28 with TRBJ2-7, with D hard to call. CDR1 and CDR2 (germline): MDHEN, SYDVKM. The length of the CDR3 is 17 residues. The ends were cut back, 5 bases at V and 6 bases at J, with 26 bases in the middle. The DNA of the CDR3 is TGTGCCAGCAGTCCCTCTGCCCCTGGAGCTACTTTGGGCGAGCAGTACTTC. Amino acid sequence: CASSPSAPGATLGEQYF.

The gene calls are TRBV30 and TRBJ2-7; TRBD2 aligns across 12 bases. The CDR3 contains 15 residues. V lost 1 base, J lost 9 bases, and 10 bases stayed unmatched. Germline V gives CDR1 GTSNPN, CDR2 SVGIG (reference sequence). In nucleotides, the CDR3 is TGTGCCTGGAGTGCGGGGACTAGCGGGTGGGTTGCGCAGTACTTC. This translates into CAWSAGTSGWVAQYF.

This rearrangement joins TRBV2 to TRBJ1-1; a possible D gene is TRBD1 (5 bases). The germline gives CDR1 SNHLY, CDR2 FYNNEI. Trimming left V 10 bases short and J 6 bases short, with 18 bases between. The CDR3 has 13 amino acids. In DNA, the CDR3 is TGTGCCAATAGGCAGGGAACTCCCCCTGAAGCTTTCTTT. This codes for CANRQGTPPEAFF.

The chain carries TRBV10-2 and TRBJ2-1; 14 nucleotides match TRBD2. After removal of 6 bases from V and 8 bases from J, the junction contained 6 bases not matched to a gene. CDR1 and CDR2 from the germline V gene are WSHSY and SAAADI. The CDR3 runs 15 residues. CDR3 DNA sequence: TGCGCCAGCAGGACCGGGACTAGCGGGAGTCATGAGCAGTTCTTC. Its translation is CASRTGTSGSHEQFF.

The chain is built from TRBV18 and TRBJ2-2; D assignment may be TRBD1 or TRBD2 (5 bases each). Germline V lookup: CDR1 KGHSH, CDR2 LQKENI. Trimming left V 5 bases short and J 4 bases short, with 11 bases between. The CDR3 extends over 14 amino acids. Written as DNA, the CDR3 is TGTGCCAGCTCAGGAACTGGGGGCACCGGGGAGCTGTTTTTT. This sequence encodes CASSGTGGTGELFF.